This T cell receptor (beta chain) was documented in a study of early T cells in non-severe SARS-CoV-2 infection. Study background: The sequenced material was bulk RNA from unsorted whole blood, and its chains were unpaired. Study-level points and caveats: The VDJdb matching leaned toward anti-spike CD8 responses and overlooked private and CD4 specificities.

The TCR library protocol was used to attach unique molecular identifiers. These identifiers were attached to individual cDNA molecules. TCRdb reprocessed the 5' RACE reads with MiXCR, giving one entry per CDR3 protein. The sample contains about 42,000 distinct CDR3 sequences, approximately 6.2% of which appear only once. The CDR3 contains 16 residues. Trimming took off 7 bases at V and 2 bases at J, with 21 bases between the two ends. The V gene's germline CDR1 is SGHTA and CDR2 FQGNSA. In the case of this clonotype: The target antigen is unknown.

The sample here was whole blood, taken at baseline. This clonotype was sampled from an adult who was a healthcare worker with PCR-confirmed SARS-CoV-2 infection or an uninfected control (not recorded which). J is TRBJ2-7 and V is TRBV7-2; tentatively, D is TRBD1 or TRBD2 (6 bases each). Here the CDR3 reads CASTTGGGQTPYEQYF. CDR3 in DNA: TGTGCCAGCACCACCGGGGGCGGCCAGACCCCCTACGAGCAGTACTTC.